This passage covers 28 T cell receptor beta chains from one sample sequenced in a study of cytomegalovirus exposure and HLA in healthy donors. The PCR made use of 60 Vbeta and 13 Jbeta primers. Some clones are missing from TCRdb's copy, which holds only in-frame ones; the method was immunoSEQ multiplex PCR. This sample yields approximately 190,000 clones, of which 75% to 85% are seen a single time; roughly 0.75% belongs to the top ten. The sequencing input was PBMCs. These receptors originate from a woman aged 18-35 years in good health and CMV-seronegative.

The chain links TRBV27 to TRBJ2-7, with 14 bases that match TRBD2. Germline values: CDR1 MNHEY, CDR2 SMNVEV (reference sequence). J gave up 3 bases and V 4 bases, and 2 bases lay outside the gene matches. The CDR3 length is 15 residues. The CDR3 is CASSSGTSGSYEQYF. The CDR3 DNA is TGTGCCAGCAGTTCCGGGACTAGCGGGAGCTACGAGCAGTACTTC.

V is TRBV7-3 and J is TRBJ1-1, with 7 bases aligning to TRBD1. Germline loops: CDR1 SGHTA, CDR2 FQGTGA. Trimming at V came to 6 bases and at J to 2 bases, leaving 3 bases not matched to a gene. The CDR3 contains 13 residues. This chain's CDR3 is CASRGQPNTEAFF. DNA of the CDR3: TGTGCCAGCAGGGGACAGCCTAACACTGAAGCTTTCTTT. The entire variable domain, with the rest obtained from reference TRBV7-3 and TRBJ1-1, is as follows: GAGVSQTPSNKVTEKGKYVELRCDPISGHTALYWYRQSLGQGPEFLIYFQGTGAADDSGLPNDRFFAVRPEGSVSTLKIQRTERGDSAVYLCASRGQPNTEAFFGQGTRLTVV.

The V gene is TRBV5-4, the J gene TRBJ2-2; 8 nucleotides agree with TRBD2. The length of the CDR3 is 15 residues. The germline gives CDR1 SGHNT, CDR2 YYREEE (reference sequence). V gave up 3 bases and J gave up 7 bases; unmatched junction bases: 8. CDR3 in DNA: TGTGCCAGCAGCTCTCCCGGGAGGGCTGACGGGGAGCTGTTTTTT. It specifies CASSSPGRADGELFF.

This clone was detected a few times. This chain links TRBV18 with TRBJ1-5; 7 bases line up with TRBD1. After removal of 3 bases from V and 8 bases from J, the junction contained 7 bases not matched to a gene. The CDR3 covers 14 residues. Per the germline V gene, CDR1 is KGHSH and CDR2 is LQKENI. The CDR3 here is CASSPGQDGKPQHF. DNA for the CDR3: TGTGCCAGCTCACCCGGACAGGATGGGAAGCCCCAGCATTTT.

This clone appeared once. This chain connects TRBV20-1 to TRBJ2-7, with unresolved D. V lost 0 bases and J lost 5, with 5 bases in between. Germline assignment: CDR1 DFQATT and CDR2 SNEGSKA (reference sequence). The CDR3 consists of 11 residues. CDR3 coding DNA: TGCAGTGCTAGAGACCCCGACGAGCAGTACTTC. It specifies CSARDPDEQYF.

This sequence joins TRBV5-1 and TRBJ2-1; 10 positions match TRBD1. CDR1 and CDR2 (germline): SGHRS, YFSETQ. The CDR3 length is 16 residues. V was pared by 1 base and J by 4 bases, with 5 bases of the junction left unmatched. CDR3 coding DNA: TGCGCCAGCAGCTTGACGACAGGGGGCTTGTACAATGAGCAGTTCTTC. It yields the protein CASSLTTGGLYNEQFF.

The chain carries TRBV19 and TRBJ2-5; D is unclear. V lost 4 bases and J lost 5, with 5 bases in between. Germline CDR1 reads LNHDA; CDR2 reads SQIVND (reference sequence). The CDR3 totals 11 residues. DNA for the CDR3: TGTGCCAGTAGTAGGAGCGAGACCCAGTACTTC. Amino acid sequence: CASSRSETQYF.

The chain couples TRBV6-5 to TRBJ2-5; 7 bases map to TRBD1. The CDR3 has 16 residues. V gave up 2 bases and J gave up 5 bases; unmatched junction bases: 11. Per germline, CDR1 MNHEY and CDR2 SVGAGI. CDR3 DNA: TGTGCCAGCAGTTACGGACGGACAGGTTCAGGGGAGACCCAGTACTTC. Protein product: CASSYGRTGSGETQYF.

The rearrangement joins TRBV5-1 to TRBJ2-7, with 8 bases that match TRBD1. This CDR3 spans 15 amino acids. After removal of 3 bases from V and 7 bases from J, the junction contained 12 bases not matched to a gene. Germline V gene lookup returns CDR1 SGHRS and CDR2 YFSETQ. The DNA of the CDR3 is TGCGCCAGCAGCTACGGGACAGGCGATCTTAGGGAGCAGTACTTC. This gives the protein CASSYGTGDLREQYF. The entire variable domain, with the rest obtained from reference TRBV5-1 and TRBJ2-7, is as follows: KAGVTQTPRYLIKTRGQQVTLSCSPISGHRSVSWYQQTPGQGLQFLFEYFSETQRNKGNFPGRFSGRQFSNSRSEMNVSTLELGDSALYLCASSYGTGDLREQYFGPGTRLTVT.

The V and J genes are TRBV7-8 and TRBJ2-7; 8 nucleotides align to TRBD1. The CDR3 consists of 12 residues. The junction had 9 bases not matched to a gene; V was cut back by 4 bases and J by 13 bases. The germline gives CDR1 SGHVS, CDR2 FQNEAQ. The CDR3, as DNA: TGTGCCAGCAGCTCACCGGACAGGGAAAATTACTTC. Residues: CASSSPDRENYF.

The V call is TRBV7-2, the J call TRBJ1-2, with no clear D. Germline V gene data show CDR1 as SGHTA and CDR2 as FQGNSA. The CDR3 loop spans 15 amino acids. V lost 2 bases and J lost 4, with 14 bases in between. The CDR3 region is CASSLYAGVLYGYTF. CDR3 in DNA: TGTGCCAGCAGCTTATACGCAGGCGTTCTCTATGGCTACACCTTC.

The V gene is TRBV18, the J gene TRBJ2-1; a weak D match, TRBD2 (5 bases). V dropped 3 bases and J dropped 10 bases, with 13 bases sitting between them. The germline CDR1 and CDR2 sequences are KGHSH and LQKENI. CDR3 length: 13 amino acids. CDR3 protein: CASSPQDWREQFF. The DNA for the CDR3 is TGTGCCAGCTCACCCCAGGACTGGCGGGAGCAGTTCTTC. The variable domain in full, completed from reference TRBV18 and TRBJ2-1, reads NAGVMQNPRHLVRRRGQEARLRCSPMKGHSHVYWYRQLPEEGLKFMVYLQKENIIDESGMPKERFSAEFPKEGPSILRIQQVVRGDSAAYFCASSPQDWREQFFGPGTRLTVL.

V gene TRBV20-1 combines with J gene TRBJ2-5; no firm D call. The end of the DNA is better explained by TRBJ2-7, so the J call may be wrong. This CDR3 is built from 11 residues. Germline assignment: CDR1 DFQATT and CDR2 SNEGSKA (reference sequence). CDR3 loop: CSAQQSYEQYF. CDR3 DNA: TGCAGTGCTCAACAGTCCTACGAGCAGTACTTC.

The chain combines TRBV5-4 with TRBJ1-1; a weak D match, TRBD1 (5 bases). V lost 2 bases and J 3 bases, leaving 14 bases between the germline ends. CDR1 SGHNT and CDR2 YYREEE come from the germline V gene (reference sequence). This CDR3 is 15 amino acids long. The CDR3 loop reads CASSFKTRGDTEAFF. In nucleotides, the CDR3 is TGTGCCAGCAGCTTTAAGACCCGGGGGGACACTGAAGCTTTCTTT.

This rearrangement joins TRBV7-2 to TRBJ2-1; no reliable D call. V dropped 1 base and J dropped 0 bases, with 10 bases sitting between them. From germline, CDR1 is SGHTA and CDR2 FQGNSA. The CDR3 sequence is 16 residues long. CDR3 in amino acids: CASSLVSTSSYNEQFF. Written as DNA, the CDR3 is TGTGCCAGCAGCTTAGTGTCCACCAGCTCCTACAATGAGCAGTTCTTC.

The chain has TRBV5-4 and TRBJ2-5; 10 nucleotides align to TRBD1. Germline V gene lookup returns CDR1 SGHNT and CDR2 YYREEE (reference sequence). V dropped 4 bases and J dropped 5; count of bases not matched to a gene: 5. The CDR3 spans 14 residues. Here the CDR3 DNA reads TGTGCCAGCAGCCCGGGACAGGGGTCGGAGACCCAGTACTTC. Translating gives CASSPGQGSETQYF. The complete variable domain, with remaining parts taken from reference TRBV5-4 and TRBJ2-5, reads ETGVTQSPTHLIKTRGQQVTLRCSSQSGHNTVSWYQQALGQGPQFIFQYYREEENGRGNFPPRFSGLQFPNYSSELNVNALELDDSALYLCASSPGQGSETQYFGPGTRLLVL.

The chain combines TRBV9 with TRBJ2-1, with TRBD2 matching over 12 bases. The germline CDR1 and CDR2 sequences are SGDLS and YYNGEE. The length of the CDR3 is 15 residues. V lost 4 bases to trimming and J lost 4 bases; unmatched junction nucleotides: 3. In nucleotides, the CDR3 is TGTGCCAGCAGCCCCGGGACTAGCGGGTACAATGAGCAGTTCTTC. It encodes CASSPGTSGYNEQFF.

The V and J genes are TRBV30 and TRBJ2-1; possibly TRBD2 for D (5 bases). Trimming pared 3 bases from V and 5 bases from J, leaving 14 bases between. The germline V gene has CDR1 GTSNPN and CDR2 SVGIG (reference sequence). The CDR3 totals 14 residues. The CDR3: CAWSQGLGNNEQFF. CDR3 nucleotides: TGTGCCTGGAGCCAAGGACTCGGCAACAATGAGCAGTTCTTC.

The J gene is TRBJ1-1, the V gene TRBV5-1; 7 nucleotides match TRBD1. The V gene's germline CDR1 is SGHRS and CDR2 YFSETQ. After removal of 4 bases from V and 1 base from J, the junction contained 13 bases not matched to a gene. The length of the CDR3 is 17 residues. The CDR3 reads CASSQTGRTGKNTEAFF. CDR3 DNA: TGCGCCAGCAGCCAGACAGGGAGGACGGGAAAGAACACTGAAGCTTTCTTT. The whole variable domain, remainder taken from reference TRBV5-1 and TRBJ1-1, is KAGVTQTPRYLIKTRGQQVTLSCSPISGHRSVSWYQQTPGQGLQFLFEYFSETQRNKGNFPGRFSGRQFSNSRSEMNVSTLELGDSALYLCASSQTGRTGKNTEAFFGQGTRLTVV.

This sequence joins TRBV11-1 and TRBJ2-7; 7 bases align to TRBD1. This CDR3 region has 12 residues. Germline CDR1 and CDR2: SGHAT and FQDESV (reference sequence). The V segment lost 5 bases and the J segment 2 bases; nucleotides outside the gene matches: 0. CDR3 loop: CASSDRAYEQYF. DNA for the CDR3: TGTGCCAGCAGCGACAGGGCCTACGAGCAGTACTTC.

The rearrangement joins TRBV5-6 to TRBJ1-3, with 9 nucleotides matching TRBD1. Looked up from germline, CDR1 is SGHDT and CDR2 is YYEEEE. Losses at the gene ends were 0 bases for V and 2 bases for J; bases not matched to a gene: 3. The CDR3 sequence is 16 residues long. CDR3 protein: CASSLAWDRAGNTIYF. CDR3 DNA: TGTGCCAGCAGCTTGGCCTGGGACAGGGCTGGAAACACCATATATTTT.

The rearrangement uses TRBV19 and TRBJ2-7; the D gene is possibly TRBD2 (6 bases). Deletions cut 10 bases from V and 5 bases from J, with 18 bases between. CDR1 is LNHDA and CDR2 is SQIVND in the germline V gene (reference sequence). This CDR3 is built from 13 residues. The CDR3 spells CATQFSGAHEQYF. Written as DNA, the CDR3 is TGTGCCACGCAATTCTCGGGAGCCCACGAGCAGTACTTC.

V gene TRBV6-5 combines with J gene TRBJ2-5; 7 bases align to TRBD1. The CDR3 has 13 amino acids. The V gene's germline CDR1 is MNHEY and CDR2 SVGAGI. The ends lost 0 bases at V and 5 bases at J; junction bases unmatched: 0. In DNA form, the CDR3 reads TGTGCCAGCAGTTACTCGACAGGGGAGACCCAGTACTTC. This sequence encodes CASSYSTGETQYF.

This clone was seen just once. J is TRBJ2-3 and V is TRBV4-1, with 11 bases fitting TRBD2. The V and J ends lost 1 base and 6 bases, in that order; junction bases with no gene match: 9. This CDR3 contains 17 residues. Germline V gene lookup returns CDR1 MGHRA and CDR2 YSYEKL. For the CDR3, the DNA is TGCGCCAGCAGCCAAGGATTTAGCGGGGGGGCCCCTGATACGCAGTATTTT. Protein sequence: CASSQGFSGGAPDTQYF.

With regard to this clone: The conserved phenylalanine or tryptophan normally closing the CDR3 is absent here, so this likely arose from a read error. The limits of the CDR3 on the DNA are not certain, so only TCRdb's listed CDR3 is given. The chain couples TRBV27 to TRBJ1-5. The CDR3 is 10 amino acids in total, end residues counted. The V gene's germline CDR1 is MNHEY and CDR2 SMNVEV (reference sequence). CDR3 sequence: CASSFGGAPE.

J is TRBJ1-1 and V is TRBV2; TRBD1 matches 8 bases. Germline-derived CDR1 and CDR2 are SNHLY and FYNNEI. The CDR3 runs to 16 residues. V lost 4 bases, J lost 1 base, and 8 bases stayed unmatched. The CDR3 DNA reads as TGTGCCAGCAGTGTAGGGACAGGCACGCCGAACACTGAAGCTTTCTTT. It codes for CASSVGTGTPNTEAFF.

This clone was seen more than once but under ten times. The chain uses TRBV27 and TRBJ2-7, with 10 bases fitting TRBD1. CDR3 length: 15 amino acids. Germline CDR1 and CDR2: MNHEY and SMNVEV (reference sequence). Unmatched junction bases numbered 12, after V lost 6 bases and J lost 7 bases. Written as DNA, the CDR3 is TGTGCCAGCAGCCAACTCGGGACAGGGGTGGGGGAGCAGTACTTC. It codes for CASSQLGTGVGEQYF.

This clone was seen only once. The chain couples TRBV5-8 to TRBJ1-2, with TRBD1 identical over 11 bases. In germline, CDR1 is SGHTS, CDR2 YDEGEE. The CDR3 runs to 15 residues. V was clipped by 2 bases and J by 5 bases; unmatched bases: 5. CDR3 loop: CASSFPGQGGYGYTF. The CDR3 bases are TGTGCCAGCAGCTTCCCGGGACAGGGGGGTTATGGCTACACCTTC.